Described below is a single T cell receptor (beta chain) sequence and its context. Its matching antigen is unknown. These data come from a study of T cell repertoires in cytomegalovirus infection. MiXCR, run by TCRdb on the reads, gives a single entry per CDR3 protein. The repertoire includes around 130,000 distinct CDR3 sequences, roughly a quarter of them detected once, and 34% sits in the top ten. From germline, CDR1 is SQVTM and CDR2 ANQGSEA. The V gene end was trimmed by 6 bases and the J gene end by 6 bases; junction bases not matched to a gene: 14. The CDR3 runs to 16 residues. Sequenced: PBMCs, sequenced either directly or after in vitro stimulation (not recorded which). This receptor was taken from a human donor in good health (CMV status not recorded). Some clones in this sample may be carry-over from other donors' samples. This chain uses TRBV29-1 with TRBJ2-1, with 10 bases that match TRBD1. DNA of the CDR3: TGCAGCGTAGAACCGCGACAGGGGGCAACCCCCAATGAGCAGTTCTTC. Protein product: CSVEPRQGATPNEQFF.